The 6 T cell receptor beta chains presented below share a single source sample, sequenced in a study of T cell responses to AZD1222 COVID-19 vaccine. Only in-frame clones appear in the TCRdb table, and some are missing; sequencing was by immunoSEQ multiplex PCR. The sample lists 120,000 or so clones; around 89% were seen once. Sequenced material: peripheral blood, taken on day 0 of AZD1222 vaccination. These TCRs come from an adult in good health.

V is TRBV27 and J is TRBJ1-2; D ambiguous. V gave up 1 base and J gave up 4 bases, with 7 bases separating them. Germline CDR1 reads MNHEY; CDR2 reads SMNVEV (reference sequence). The CDR3 is 13 residues long. The CDR3 DNA follows: TGTGCCAGCAGTTTATGTGATCTCTATGGCTACACCTTC. Translated: CASSLCDLYGYTF.

The chain carries TRBV6-5 and TRBJ1-3; 8 positions match TRBD1. V lost 6 bases and J lost 3; bases outside the gene matches: 7. Germline V gene lookup returns CDR1 MNHEY and CDR2 SVGAGI. The CDR3 spans 15 residues. The CDR3 DNA reads TGTGCCAGCAGAGCAGGGGGCGCGGGTGGAAACACCATATATTTT. Protein: CASRAGGAGGNTIYF.

The chain is built from TRBV9 and TRBJ2-2; no firm D call. CDR1 and CDR2 (germline): SGDLS, YYNGEE. Trimming stripped 0 bases from V and 4 bases from J, with 7 bases between. The CDR3 contains 14 residues. CDR3 region: CASSVGFSTGELFF. CDR3 nucleotides: TGTGCCAGCAGCGTAGGGTTTTCCACCGGGGAGCTGTTTTTT.

This chain uses TRBV19 with TRBJ1-2; possible D gene TRBD1, 5 bases. CDR3 length: 15 residues. From germline, CDR1 is LNHDA and CDR2 SQIVND (reference sequence). Trimming pared 3 bases from V and 4 bases from J, leaving 15 bases between. This chain's CDR3 is CASSIDLWDGYGYTF. CDR3 sequence (DNA): TGTGCCAGTAGTATCGACCTATGGGACGGCTATGGCTACACCTTC.

The chain combines TRBV6-6 with TRBJ1-2; the D gene is possibly TRBD1 (5 bases). V lost 0 bases to trimming and J lost 8 bases, with 19 bases between them. Per the germline V gene, CDR1 is MNHNY and CDR2 is SVGAGI (reference sequence). The CDR3 is 16 residues long. The CDR3 spells CASSYSGRVVADGYTF. CDR3 in DNA: TGTGCCAGCAGTTACTCGGGCAGGGTGGTAGCAGACGGCTACACCTTC.

The V and J genes are TRBV4-1 and TRBJ2-1; 9 bases fit TRBD1. This CDR3 has 13 amino acids. Germline assignment: CDR1 MGHRA and CDR2 YSYEKL. After removal of 10 bases from V and 6 bases from J, the junction contained 7 bases not matched to a gene. As DNA, the CDR3 is TGCGCCACGGGGACAGGGTCCCTCAATGAGCAGTTCTTC. Encoded protein: CATGTGSLNEQFF.